This section outlines one T cell receptor (beta chain) sequence together with its context. Antigen unknown. From germline, CDR1 is SGDLS and CDR2 YYNGEE. J lost 1 base, V lost 4 bases, and 6 bases had no gene match. The CDR3 covers 15 residues. The data were obtained in a study of Tregs in tolerant kidney transplant recipients. Study-wide findings and caveats: Tregs expanded with activated donor B cells seemed most donor-specific. Findings come from small patient numbers and require larger validation.

TCRdb's copy holds only in-frame clones and misses some; the assay was immunoSEQ multiplex PCR. Of some 250,000 clones in the sample, roughly 84% were seen once. The sequence was collected from a human donor in good health. The rearrangement links TRBV9 to TRBJ1-2, with TRBD1 identical over 8 bases. Sequenced input: CD4+ T cells from blood. This chain's CDR3 is CASSPQGAGNYGYTF. The CDR3 bases are TGTGCCAGCAGCCCGCAGGGGGCGGGTAACTATGGCTACACCTTC.